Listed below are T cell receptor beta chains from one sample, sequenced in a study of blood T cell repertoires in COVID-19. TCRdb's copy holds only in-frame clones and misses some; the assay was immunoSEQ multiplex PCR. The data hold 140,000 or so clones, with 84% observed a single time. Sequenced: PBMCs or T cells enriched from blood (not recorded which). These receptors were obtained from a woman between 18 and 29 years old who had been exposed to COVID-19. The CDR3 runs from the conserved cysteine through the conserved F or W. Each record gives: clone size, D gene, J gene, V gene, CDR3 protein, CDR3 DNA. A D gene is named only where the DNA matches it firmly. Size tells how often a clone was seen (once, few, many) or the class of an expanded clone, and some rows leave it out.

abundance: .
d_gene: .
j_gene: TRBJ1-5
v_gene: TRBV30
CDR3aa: CAYKTDSNQPQHF
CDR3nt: TGTGCCTACAAGACAGATAGCAATCAGCCCCAGCATTTT

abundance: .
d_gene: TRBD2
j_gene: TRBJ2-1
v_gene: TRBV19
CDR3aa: CASSISTSGRIGRYNEQFF
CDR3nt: TGTGCCAGTAGTATCTCTACTAGCGGGAGGATAGGTCGCTACAATGAGCAGTTCTTC

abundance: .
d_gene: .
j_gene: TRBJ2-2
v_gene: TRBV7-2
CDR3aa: CASSLSGVAGELFF
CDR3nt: TGTGCCAGCAGCTTATCCGGGGTGGCCGGGGAGCTGTTTTTT

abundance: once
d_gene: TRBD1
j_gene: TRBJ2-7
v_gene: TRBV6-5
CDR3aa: CASRDPGQGLYEQYF
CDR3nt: TGTGCCAGCAGGGATCCGGGACAGGGACTTTACGAGCAGTACTTC

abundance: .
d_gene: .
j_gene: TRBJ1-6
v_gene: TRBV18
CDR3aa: CASSPLRAGMVLAGSYNSPLHF
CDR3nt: TGTGCCAGCTCACCACTTCGGGCGGGGATGGTCCTCGCCGGCTCCTATAATTCACCCCTCCACTTT

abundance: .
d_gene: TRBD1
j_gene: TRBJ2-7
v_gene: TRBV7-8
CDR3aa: CASSFAGQESSYEQYF
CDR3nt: TGTGCCAGCAGCTTTGCGGGACAGGAGAGCTCCTACGAGCAGTACTTC

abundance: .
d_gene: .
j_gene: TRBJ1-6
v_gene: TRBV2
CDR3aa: CASSEARTANSPLHF
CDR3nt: TGTGCCAGCAGTGAAGCCCGGACAGCTAATTCACCCCTCCACTTT

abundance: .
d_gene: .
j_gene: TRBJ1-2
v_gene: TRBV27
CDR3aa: CASSAGGPYGYTF
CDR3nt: TGTGCCAGCAGTGCGGGTGGCCCCTATGGCTACACCTTC

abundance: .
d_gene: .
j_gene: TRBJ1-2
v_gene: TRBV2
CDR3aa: CASSAGTNYGYTF
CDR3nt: TGTGCCAGCAGCGCGGGAACAAACTATGGCTACACCTTC

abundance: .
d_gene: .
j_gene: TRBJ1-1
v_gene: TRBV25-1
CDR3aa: CASSEVRDTLNTEAFF
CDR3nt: TGTGCCAGCAGTGAAGTTCGGGACACCTTGAACACTGAAGCTTTCTTT

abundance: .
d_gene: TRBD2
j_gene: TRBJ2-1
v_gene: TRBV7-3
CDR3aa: CASSASGSRNNEQFF
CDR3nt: TGTGCCAGCAGCGCGAGCGGGAGTAGGAACAATGAGCAGTTCTTC

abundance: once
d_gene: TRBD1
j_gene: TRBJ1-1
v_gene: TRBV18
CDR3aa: CASSPDRGTTEAFF
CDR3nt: TGTGCCAGCTCACCAGACAGGGGGACCACTGAAGCTTTCTTT

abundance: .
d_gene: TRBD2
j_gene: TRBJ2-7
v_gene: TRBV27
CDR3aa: CASSELAPPQEQYF
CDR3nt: TGTGCCAGCAGCGAACTAGCGCCTCCGCAGGAGCAGTACTTC

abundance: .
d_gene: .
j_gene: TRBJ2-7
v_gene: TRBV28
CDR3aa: CASRNQGTYEQYF
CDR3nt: TGTGCCAGCAGAAATCAGGGTACCTACGAGCAGTACTTC

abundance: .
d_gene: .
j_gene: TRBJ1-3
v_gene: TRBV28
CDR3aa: CASSVGGGITGNTIYF
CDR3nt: TGTGCCAGCAGCGTGGGGGGTGGGATTACCGGAAACACCATATATTTT

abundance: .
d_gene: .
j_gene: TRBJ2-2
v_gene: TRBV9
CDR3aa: CASSLHRSGTGELFF
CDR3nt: TGTGCCAGCAGCCTCCATAGGTCAGGGACCGGGGAGCTGTTTTTT

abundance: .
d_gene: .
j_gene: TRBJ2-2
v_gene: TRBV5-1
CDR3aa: CASSLVQNTGELFF
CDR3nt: TGCGCCAGCAGCTTGGTCCAAAACACCGGGGAGCTGTTTTTT

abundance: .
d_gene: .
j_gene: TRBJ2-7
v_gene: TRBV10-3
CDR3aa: CAISTGGGEAYEQYF
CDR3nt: TGTGCCATCAGTACCGGAGGGGGGGAAGCCTACGAGCAGTACTTC

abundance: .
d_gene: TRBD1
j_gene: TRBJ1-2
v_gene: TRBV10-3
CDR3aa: CAISPGQSNRDGYTF
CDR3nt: TGTGCCATCAGTCCGGGACAGTCTAACCGGGATGGCTACACCTTC

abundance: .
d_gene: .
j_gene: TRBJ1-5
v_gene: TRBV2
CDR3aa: CASRWEYQPQHF
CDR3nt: TGTGCCAGCAGATGGGAGTATCAGCCCCAGCATTTT

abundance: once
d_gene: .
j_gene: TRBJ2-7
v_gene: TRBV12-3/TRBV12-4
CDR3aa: CASSGHEQYF
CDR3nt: TGTGCCAGCAGTGGCCACGAGCAGTACTTC

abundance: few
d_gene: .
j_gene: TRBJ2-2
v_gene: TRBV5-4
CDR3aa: CASSLAADTNTGELFF
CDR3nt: TGTGCCAGCAGCTTGGCTGCGGACACGAACACCGGGGAGCTGTTTTTT